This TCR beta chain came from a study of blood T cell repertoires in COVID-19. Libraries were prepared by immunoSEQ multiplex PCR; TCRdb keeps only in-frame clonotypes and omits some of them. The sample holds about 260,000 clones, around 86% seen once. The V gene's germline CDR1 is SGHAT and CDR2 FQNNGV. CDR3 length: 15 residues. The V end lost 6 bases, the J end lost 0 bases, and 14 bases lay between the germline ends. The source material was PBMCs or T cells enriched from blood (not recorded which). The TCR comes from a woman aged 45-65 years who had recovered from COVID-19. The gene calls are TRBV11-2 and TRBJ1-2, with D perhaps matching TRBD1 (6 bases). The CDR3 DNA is TGTGCCAGCAGGGGCAGGGGACCCACTAACTATGGCTACACCTTC. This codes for CASRGRGPTNYGYTF.